A single sample is the source of the 32 T cell receptor beta chains below, sequenced in a study of graft-versus-host responses after intestinal transplantation. The repertoire was sequenced with immunoSEQ multiplex PCR; TCRdb's copy has only in-frame clones and lacks some. The sample contains tens of thousands of clones, around 96% of which appear only once. Antigens of these TCRs are unknown. The sample here was unstimulated CD8+ T cells sorted from spleen or lymph node cells, taken before intestinal transplant. The source is a human donor who received an intestinal transplant.

As DNA, the CDR3 is TGCGCCAGCAGCTTATTGGGGATGGTCGCCTACGAGCAGTACTTC. This translates into CASSLLGMVAYEQYF. V is TRBV5-1 and J is TRBJ2-7; D gene uncertain. Looked up from germline, CDR1 is SGHRS and CDR2 is YFSETQ. V dropped 2 bases and J dropped 2 bases, with 14 bases sitting between them. CDR3 size: 15 residues.

This chain's CDR3 is CASSPPGGQGYGYTF. The CDR3 nucleotides read TGTGCCAGCAGCCCCCCAGGGGGTCAGGGCTATGGCTACACCTTC. The V gene is TRBV9, the J gene TRBJ1-2; 7 bases agree with TRBD1. The junction had 10 bases not matched to a gene; V was cut back by 4 bases and J by 4 bases. The CDR3 contains 15 residues. Germline CDR1 and CDR2: SGDLS and YYNGEE.

This rearrangement joins TRBV28 to TRBJ2-7; D may be TRBD1 (6 bases). CDR3 length: 16 residues. CDR1 and CDR2 (germline): MDHEN, SYDVKM. The V end lost 7 bases, the J end lost 4 bases, and 23 bases lay between the germline ends. CDR3 sequence: CASTSSDRNYPYEQYF. Here the CDR3 DNA reads TGTGCCAGCACCTCCTCTGACAGGAACTATCCATACGAGCAGTACTTC.

The chain is built from TRBV27 and TRBJ2-7; 13 bases match TRBD2. This CDR3 region has 15 residues. Germline V gene data show CDR1 as MNHEY and CDR2 as SMNVEV (reference sequence). V lost 5 bases to trimming and J lost 6 bases; unmatched junction nucleotides: 7. Here the CDR3 DNA reads TGTGCCAGCAGTCCCGAGACTAGCGGGAGGTTCGAGCAGTACTTC. As protein: CASSPETSGRFEQYF.

The chain combines TRBV6-5 with TRBJ2-3, with TRBD1 as a possible D gene (6 bases). Germline CDR1 and CDR2: MNHEY and SVGAGI. The CDR3 length is 15 residues. Trimming cost V 3 bases and J 2 bases, with 12 bases left between them. The CDR3 DNA is TGTGCCAGCAGTTATTGGGGACAAGACACAGATACGCAGTATTTT. The encoded protein is CASSYWGQDTDTQYF.

The V gene is TRBV7-8, the J gene TRBJ2-1, with 7 bases lining up with TRBD2. The CDR3 has 16 residues. V was clipped by 7 bases and J by 4 bases; unmatched bases: 13. Germline V CDR1 and CDR2: SGHVS, FQNEAQ. Here the CDR3 DNA reads TGTGCCAGCACCCTTAAGCGGGTGGGGGGGTACAATGAGCAGTTCTTC. It yields the protein CASTLKRVGGYNEQFF.

The chain links TRBV2 to TRBJ2-3; D possibly corresponds to TRBD2 (5 bases). The CDR3 runs to 15 residues. The V gene lost 2 bases and the J gene lost 1 base, with 10 bases spanning the gap. CDR1 and CDR2 (germline): SNHLY, FYNNEI. CDR3 sequence (DNA): TGTGCCAGCAGTGAATGGGAGCCTCGCACAGATACGCAGTATTTT. Its protein product is CASSEWEPRTDTQYF.

The rearrangement links TRBV23-1 to TRBJ2-5; tentatively, D is TRBD2 (6 bases). The last part of the DNA fits TRBJ2-7 better; the J call may be wrong. TRBV23-1 is an open reading frame whose function is uncertain. The CDR3 has 19 amino acids. The CDR3: CASSQWDCFADGKPYEQYF. CDR3 nucleotide sequence: TGCGCCAGCAGTCAATGGGACTGTTTTGCAGACGGCAAACCCTACGAGCAGTACTTC.

The chain couples TRBV4-1 to TRBJ2-7; TRBD2 agrees at 9 bases. Germline V lookup: CDR1 MGHRA, CDR2 YSYEKL. Trimming cost V 1 base and J 0 bases; bases outside gene matches: 10. This CDR3 is 18 amino acids long. Written as DNA, the CDR3 is TGCGCCAGCAGCCAAGCCAACGTTCTAGCGGGGCTCTCCTACGAGCAGTACTTC. It yields the protein CASSQANVLAGLSYEQYF.

The rearrangement joins TRBV29-1 to TRBJ1-2; TRBD1 matches 9 bases. Germline loops: CDR1 SQVTM, CDR2 ANQGSEA. J gave up 4 bases and V 4 bases, and 7 bases lay outside the gene matches. The CDR3 sequence is 14 residues long. CDR3 region: CSVGGQGISYGYTF. The CDR3 DNA sequence: TGCAGCGTTGGGGGACAGGGAATAAGCTATGGCTACACCTTC.

A note on this clone: Other DNA variants within this sample encode the same CDR3. V is TRBV11-2 and J is TRBJ1-1; D call uncertain. The CDR3 extends over 19 amino acids. V was shortened by 1 base and J by 3 bases, with 24 bases between the two germline ends. Germline loops: CDR1 SGHAT, CDR2 FQNNGV. The CDR3 DNA reads as TGTGCCAGCAGCTTAGTCCCTGGGCAGATCGCGAACTCTGACACTGAAGCTTTCTTT. It encodes CASSLVPGQIANSDTEAFF.

The V gene is TRBV5-6, the J gene TRBJ2-1; D is unclear. Trimming shortened V by 4 bases and J by 2 bases, and 10 bases separated the two germline ends. The germline gives CDR1 SGHDT, CDR2 YYEEEE. The CDR3 runs to 14 residues. The chain's CDR3 is CASSESLPYNEQFF. In DNA form, the CDR3 reads TGTGCCAGCAGCGAGTCTCTCCCCTACAATGAGCAGTTCTTC.

The rearrangement links TRBV15 to TRBJ2-1; 9 nucleotides match TRBD2. Germline V gives CDR1 LNHNV, CDR2 YYDKDF (reference sequence). This CDR3 is 16 amino acids long. V was clipped by 3 bases and J by 1 base; unmatched bases: 4. CDR3 bases: TGTGCCACCAGCAGCTCGACTAGCGGATCCTACAATGAGCAGTTCTTC. It encodes CATSSSTSGSYNEQFF.

This rearrangement joins TRBV19 to TRBJ2-5; TRBD1 matches at 8 bases. Trimming at V came to 6 bases and at J to 3 bases, leaving 6 bases not matched to a gene. Germline V gives CDR1 LNHDA, CDR2 SQIVND (reference sequence). This CDR3 region has 14 residues. The CDR3 spells CASRPDRDEETQYF. The CDR3 bases are TGTGCCAGTAGACCGGACAGGGACGAAGAGACCCAGTACTTC.

The chain links TRBV27 to TRBJ2-3; D possibly uses TRBD1 or TRBD2 (5 bases each). This CDR3 is built from 15 residues. Trimming left V 8 bases short and J 2 bases short, with 17 bases between. The germline V gene encodes CDR1 MNHEY and CDR2 SMNVEV (reference sequence). The DNA of the CDR3 is TGTGCCAGCGGCCGGGAAGGGGCATACACAGATACGCAGTATTTT. It encodes CASGREGAYTDTQYF.

This chain uses TRBV12-5 with TRBJ2-3, with 13 positions matching TRBD2. Germline V lookup: CDR1 LGHNT, CDR2 FRNRAP. CDR3 length: 18 amino acids. Trimming took 4 bases from V and 0 from J; bases not matched to a gene: 7. This chain's CDR3 is CASGWGLAGTTSTDTQYF. The CDR3 DNA reads TGTGCTAGTGGTTGGGGACTAGCGGGGACTACTAGCACAGATACGCAGTATTTT.

The genes are TRBV6-5 and TRBJ2-7, with D uncertain. Trimming pared 5 bases from V and 5 bases from J, leaving 10 bases between. Germline V gene lookup returns CDR1 MNHEY and CDR2 SVGAGI. The CDR3 has 12 residues. The CDR3 nucleotides are TGTGCCAGCAGTGATGTGGGTAACGAGCAGTACTTC. Residues: CASSDVGNEQYF.

The chain employs TRBV28 and TRBJ2-3; TRBD1 or TRBD2 may be the D gene (6 bases each). The CDR3 consists of 14 residues. V lost 5 bases and J lost 7, with 16 bases in between. Germline CDR1 and CDR2: MDHEN and SYDVKM. The CDR3 protein is CASSPYTGANTQYF. The CDR3, as DNA: TGTGCCAGCAGTCCTTATACGGGGGCCAATACGCAGTATTTT.

In its sample, this clone was seen a few times. V and J are TRBV21-1 and TRBJ2-7. TRBV21-1 is recorded as a pseudogene. This CDR3 region has 16 residues. The CDR3 loop is CASSNHVTGPDYEQYF. The CDR3 nucleotides are TGTGCCAGCAGCAATCACGTAACGGGACCCGACTACGAGCAGTACTTC.

The chain is built from TRBV27 and TRBJ2-3, with a weak D call TRBD2 (6 bases). The ends were cut back, 5 bases at V and 4 bases at J, with 16 bases in the middle. The CDR3 length is 15 residues. Germline CDR1 and CDR2: MNHEY and SMNVEV (reference sequence). The CDR3 DNA is TGTGCCAGCAGTCTTAGCGGCCCCCCGGCAGATACGCAGTATTTT. Translation gives CASSLSGPPADTQYF.

The rearrangement uses TRBV5-1 and TRBJ2-1; D is perhaps TRBD1 (6 bases). The CDR3 spans 13 residues. V shed 5 bases and J shed 9 bases, with 15 bases lying between them. Germline V CDR1 and CDR2: SGHRS, YFSETQ. CDR3 sequence reads: CASRVQQGLEQFF. The CDR3 bases are TGCGCCAGCAGGGTCCAACAGGGCCTTGAGCAGTTCTTC.

This clone was observed a handful of times. The V and J genes are TRBV5-4 and TRBJ2-1, with TRBD2 identical over 10 bases. Germline CDR1 SGHNT, CDR2 YYREEE (reference sequence). V lost 6 bases, J lost 6 bases, and 9 bases stayed unmatched. The CDR3 length is 15 residues. The CDR3 protein is CASTWSGRAGNEQFF. Here the CDR3 DNA reads TGTGCCAGCACGTGGAGCGGGAGGGCCGGCAATGAGCAGTTCTTC.

V usage is TRBV11-3 and J usage is TRBJ2-7, with 9 bases aligning to TRBD1. The CDR3 extends over 13 amino acids. Germline V gives CDR1 SGHNT, CDR2 YENEEA. Losses at the gene ends were 5 bases for V and 3 bases for J; bases not matched to a gene: 2. CDR3 bases: TGTGCCAGCAGCCCGGGACAGGGCTACGAGCAGTACTTC. Translating gives CASSPGQGYEQYF.

The rearrangement uses TRBV19 and TRBJ2-7, with TRBD2 identical over 9 bases. From germline, CDR1 is LNHDA and CDR2 SQIVND (reference sequence). The CDR3 sequence is 15 residues long. The V gene end was trimmed by 5 bases and the J gene end by 2 bases; junction bases not matched to a gene: 7. The CDR3 sequence is CASSAIAGDPYEQYF. The CDR3 DNA is TGTGCCAGTAGTGCCATAGCGGGAGACCCCTACGAGCAGTACTTC.

The chain joins TRBV4-2 to TRBJ2-6; a possible D gene is TRBD1 (6 bases). Trimming shortened V by 8 bases and J by 0 bases, and 23 bases separated the two germline ends. CDR3 size: 19 residues. The germline gives CDR1 LGHNA, CDR2 YNFKEQ. CDR3 bases: TGTGCCAGCCGTTCTCAGGGGACACCCTTTTACTCTGGGGCCAACGTCCTGACTTTC. Its translation is CASRSQGTPFYSGANVLTF.

V gene TRBV21-1 combines with J gene TRBJ1-5. TRBV21-1 has pseudogene status. The CDR3 runs 15 residues. The CDR3 here is CASSHDGGRNQPQHF. The CDR3 DNA is TGTGCCAGCAGCCACGACGGGGGAAGGAATCAGCCCCAGCATTTT.

The chain combines TRBV6-1 with TRBJ1-5; D gene ambiguous. Per the germline V gene, CDR1 is MNHNS and CDR2 is SASEGT. The ends were cut back, 2 bases at V and 8 bases at J, with 10 bases in the middle. CDR3 size: 13 residues. CDR3 DNA: TGTGCCAGCAGTGAATCCCCAATAAAGCCCCAGCATTTT. This encodes CASSESPIKPQHF.

This chain joins TRBV6-6 and TRBJ1-1; D call uncertain. This CDR3 comprises 11 residues. Trimming cost V 11 bases and J 5 bases, with 12 bases left between them. Per the germline V gene, CDR1 is MNHNY and CDR2 is SVGAGI (reference sequence). CDR3: CAVRAGTEAFF. In DNA form, the CDR3 reads TGTGCCGTCCGGGCGGGGACTGAAGCTTTCTTT.

This chain links TRBV27 with TRBJ2-7; D is unresolved. The CDR3 loop spans 14 amino acids. V gave up 1 base and J gave up 2 bases, with 9 bases separating them. Germline V CDR1 and CDR2: MNHEY, SMNVEV (reference sequence). CDR3 sequence (DNA): TGTGCCAGCAGTTTATTCCATAGCCCCTACGAGCAGTACTTC. This encodes CASSLFHSPYEQYF.

V is TRBV7-9 and J is TRBJ1-2; D is unclear. The CDR3 sequence is 11 residues long. Per the germline V gene, CDR1 is SEHNR and CDR2 is FQNEAQ (reference sequence). V was cut by 6 bases and J by 8 bases, with 10 bases left in between. Here the CDR3 reads CASSSLTGYTF. The CDR3 DNA reads TGTGCCAGCAGTAGCCTTACCGGCTACACCTTC.

The V call is TRBV19, the J call TRBJ2-1; possibly TRBD2 for D (7 bases). The germline gives CDR1 LNHDA, CDR2 SQIVND (reference sequence). V shed 1 base and J shed 4 bases, with 14 bases lying between them. CDR3 length: 16 residues. The CDR3 protein is CASSIVGGAAYNEQFF. The CDR3 nucleotides are TGTGCCAGTAGTATAGTAGGGGGGGCCGCTTACAATGAGCAGTTCTTC.

The chain joins TRBV9 to TRBJ2-7, with D uncertain. This CDR3 is 15 amino acids long. Germline V lookup: CDR1 SGDLS, CDR2 YYNGEE. Trimming took 0 bases from V and 2 from J, leaving 12 bases between them. The CDR3 reads CASSVGLPTTYEQYF. The CDR3 nucleotides read TGTGCCAGCAGCGTAGGACTTCCTACTACCTACGAGCAGTACTTC.